This T cell receptor beta chain originates from a study of Ad26.COV2.S vaccination and SARS-CoV-2 variants. Study overall: Ad26.COV2.S was injected intramuscularly once or twice, 56 days apart. Findings and limits, study-wide: The TCR-based breadth and depth measures might underestimate overall T cell responses. Vaccine recipients surpassed placebo recipients in spike-specific TCR breadth.

V lost 3 bases to trimming and J lost 7 bases; unmatched junction nucleotides: 6. This CDR3 contains 15 residues. Germline V CDR1 and CDR2: ENHRY, SYGVKD. As for this clone: Its specificity is not known.

Assay: immunoSEQ multiplex PCR; the TCRdb copy retains only in-frame clones and omits some. The sample carries 410,000 or so clones, around 90% recorded once. Sample treatment: some 20 received Ad26.COV2.S at low or high dose, single or two shots; roughly five received placebo; per-sample allocation not given. Samples came from day 63 after the first vaccine or placebo injection. Built on an Ad26 vector, the vaccine expressed Wuhan-strain SARS-CoV-2 spike. The rearrangement joins TRBV10-3 to TRBJ2-1, with 10 bases aligning to TRBD2. Sequencing was performed on peripheral blood, taken in a trial of Ad26.COV2.S vaccine versus placebo. The TCR comes from a person between 18 and 60 years old who received the Ad26.COV2.S COVID-19 vaccine or a placebo. The chain's CDR3 is CAISDRTSGGNEQFF. The DNA for the CDR3 is TGTGCCATCAGTGACCGGACTAGCGGCGGAAATGAGCAGTTCTTC.